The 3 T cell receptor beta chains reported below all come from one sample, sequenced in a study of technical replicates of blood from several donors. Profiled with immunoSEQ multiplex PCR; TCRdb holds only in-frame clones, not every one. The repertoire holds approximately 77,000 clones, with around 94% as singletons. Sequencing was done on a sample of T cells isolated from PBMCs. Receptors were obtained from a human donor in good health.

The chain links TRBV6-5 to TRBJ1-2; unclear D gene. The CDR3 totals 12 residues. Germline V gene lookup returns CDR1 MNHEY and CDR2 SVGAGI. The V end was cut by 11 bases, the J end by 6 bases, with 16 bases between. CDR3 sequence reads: CAAAGSRDGYTF. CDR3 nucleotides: TGTGCCGCCGCGGGGTCCCGGGATGGCTACACCTTC.

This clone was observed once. In DNA form, the CDR3 reads TGTGCCAGCAGCGTAAGGGGAGGGGCTGGGGCCTACAATGAGCAGTTCTTC. Amino acid sequence: CASSVRGGAGAYNEQFF. The chain employs TRBV9 and TRBJ2-1, with TRBD2 identical over 7 bases. Germline V CDR1 and CDR2: SGDLS, YYNGEE. There are 17 residues in the CDR3. V lost 1 base, J lost 2 bases, and 9 bases stayed unmatched.

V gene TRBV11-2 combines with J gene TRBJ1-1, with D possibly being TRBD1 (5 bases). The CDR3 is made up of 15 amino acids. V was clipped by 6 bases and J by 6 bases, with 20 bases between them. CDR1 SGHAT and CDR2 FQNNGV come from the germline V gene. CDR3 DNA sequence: TGTGCCAGCAGTTACGAAGGGCAGGGAGGGGCTGAAGCTTTCTTT. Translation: CASSYEGQGGAEAFF.